This section outlines one T cell receptor beta chain sequence together with its context. Germline loops: CDR1 SGHNT, CDR2 YYREEE (reference sequence). V was clipped by 3 bases and J by 5 bases; unmatched bases: 10. The CDR3 contains 15 residues. This sample is drawn from a study of blood T cell repertoires in COVID-19. Generated by immunoSEQ multiplex PCR, the TCRdb table keeps only in-frame clones and is missing some. The sample lists hundreds of thousands of clones; around 89% were seen once. The chain uses TRBV5-4 and TRBJ2-5, with 7 bases matching TRBD2. This sequence was found in a woman aged 18 to 35 with acute or convalescent COVID-19. Sequencing was carried out using peripheral blood. The CDR3 loop is CASSSHGVSGETQYF. The CDR3 DNA follows: TGTGCCAGCAGCTCCCACGGTGTTAGCGGGGAGACCCAGTACTTC.